These 2 T cell receptor beta chains share one sample of origin, sequenced in a study of blood T cell repertoires in COVID-19. Some clones are missing from TCRdb's copy, which holds only in-frame ones; the method was immunoSEQ multiplex PCR. This sample yields 200,000 to 250,000 clones, of which around nine tenths are seen a single time; about 3.5% belongs to the top ten. The sequenced material came from PBMCs or T cells enriched from blood (not recorded which). The receptors come from a woman aged 25 to 39 who had been exposed to COVID-19.

The V gene is TRBV19, the J gene TRBJ1-6, with 8 bases that match TRBD1. From germline, CDR1 is LNHDA and CDR2 SQIVND (reference sequence). V shed 5 bases, J shed 10 bases, and the junction held 10 bases outside the gene matches. This CDR3 is 15 amino acids long. The CDR3 reads CASSPPRTGWSPLHF. For the CDR3, the DNA is TGTGCCAGTAGTCCACCCAGGACAGGGTGGTCACCCCTCCACTTT.

The rearrangement joins TRBV21-1 to TRBJ1-6; the table's D call TRBD1 went unverified against the DNA. TRBV21-1 is termed a pseudogene. The CDR3 has 12 residues. The DNA of the CDR3 is TGTGCCAGGGACAGGGTAGGATCACCCCTCCACTTT. It yields the protein CARDRVGSPLHF.